Sequencing of this T cell receptor (beta chain) was carried out in a study of blood T cell repertoires in COVID-19. In the study overall: Spain, Italy and the United States supplied samples that represented acute and convalescent COVID-19. The cDNA or gDNA used as material had been derived from T cells, B-cell-depleted T cells, or PBMCs.

The length of the CDR3 is 15 residues. Between the trimmed V and J ends, which lost 0 bases and 3 bases, there was a span of 9 bases. Germline V lookup: CDR1 SGDLS, CDR2 YYNGEE. As processed by the authors: How many nucleated cells were present was estimated from reference gene primer amplification. Sequenced by immunoSEQ multiplex PCR; TCRdb stores in-frame clones only, minus some. D and trimming were read from the DNA, whereas the V and J calls and clone size are those reported in that table. Of 250,000 to 300,000 clones listed, about nine tenths are singletons. This chain links TRBV9 with TRBJ1-4; D not certain. Sequencing was done on a sample of peripheral blood. The sequence was obtained from a woman in her sixties or seventies with acute or convalescent COVID-19. This chain's CDR3 is CASSVEGRANEKLFF. For the CDR3, the DNA is TGTGCCAGCAGCGTAGAAGGGAGGGCTAATGAAAAACTGTTTTTT.